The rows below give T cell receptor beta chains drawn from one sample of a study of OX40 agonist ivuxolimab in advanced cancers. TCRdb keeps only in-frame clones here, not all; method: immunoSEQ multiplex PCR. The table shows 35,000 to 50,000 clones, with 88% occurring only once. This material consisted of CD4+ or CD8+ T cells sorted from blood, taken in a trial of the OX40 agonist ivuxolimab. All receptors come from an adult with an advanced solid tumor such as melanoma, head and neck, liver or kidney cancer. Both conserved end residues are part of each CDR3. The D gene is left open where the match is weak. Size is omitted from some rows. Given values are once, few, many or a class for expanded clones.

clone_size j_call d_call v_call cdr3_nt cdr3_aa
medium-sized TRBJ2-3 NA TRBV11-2 TGTGCCAGCAGCTTAGGCCAGGGCGCAGATACGCAGTATTTT CASSLGQGADTQYF
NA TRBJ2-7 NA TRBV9 TGTGCCAGCAGCCCCCAAGGTAACCCCTACTACGAGCAGTACTTC CASSPQGNPYYEQYF
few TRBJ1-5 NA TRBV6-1 TGTGCCAGCAGTGAAGGAATGGACAACCGCAATCAGCCCCAGCATTTT CASSEGMDNRNQPQHF
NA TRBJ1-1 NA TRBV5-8 TGTGCCAGCGAGGACCTTAAGGGGACTGAAGCTTTCTTT CASEDLKGTEAFF
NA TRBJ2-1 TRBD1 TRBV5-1 TGCGCCAGCAGCTTGCGCGGGGGACAGGGGGCTAATACCGAACTAAATGAGCAGTTCTTC CASSLRGGQGANTELNEQFF
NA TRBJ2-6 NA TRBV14 TGTGCCAGCAGCCAAGACTCTCGCGTGTTGGGGGGACTTCTTTCTGGGGCCAACGTCCTGACTTTC CASSQDSRVLGGLLSGANVLTF
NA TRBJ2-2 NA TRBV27 TGTGCCAGCAGTTTATGGCCCGGGGAGCTGTTTTTT CASSLWPGELFF
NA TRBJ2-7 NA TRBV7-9 TGTGCCAGCAGCTTAGAAGGTCAACGAACCTACGAGCAGTACTTC CASSLEGQRTYEQYF
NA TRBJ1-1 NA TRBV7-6 TGTGCCAGCACCGACTTACAAATGAACACTGAAGCTTTCTTT CASTDLQMNTEAFF
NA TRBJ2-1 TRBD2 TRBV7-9 TGTGCCAGCAGCTTAAGACTAGCGGAGGTCAATGAGCAGTTCTTC CASSLRLAEVNEQFF
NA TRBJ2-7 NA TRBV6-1 TGTGCCAGCAGTGAGGTGGGGGCTGACGAGCAGTACTTC CASSEVGADEQYF
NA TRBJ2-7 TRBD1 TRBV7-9 TGTGCCAGCAGCTCCTACCGGGACAGGGGCTACGAGCAGTACTTC CASSSYRDRGYEQYF
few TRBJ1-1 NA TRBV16 TGTGCCAGCAGCCCCCCGATCGGGGCAACTGAAGCTTTCTTT CASSPPIGATEAFF
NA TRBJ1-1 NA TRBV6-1 TGTGCCAGCAGTGAAGCGCGACGTGTGAACACTGAAGCTTTCTTT CASSEARRVNTEAFF
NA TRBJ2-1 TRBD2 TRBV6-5 TGTGCCAGCAGGGAACTAGCGGGGGGGCAGTTCTTC CASRELAGGQFF
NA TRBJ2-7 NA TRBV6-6 TGTGCCAGCAGCCCCCGCTCCTACGAGCAGTACTTC CASSPRSYEQYF
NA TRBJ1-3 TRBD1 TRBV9 TGTGCCAGCAGCGTACTCCGGGACAGGGGTTCTGGAAACACCATATATTTT CASSVLRDRGSGNTIYF
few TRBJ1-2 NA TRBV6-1 TGTGCCAGCAGTGAAATACCGGCAGGGGATGGCTACACCTTC CASSEIPAGDGYTF
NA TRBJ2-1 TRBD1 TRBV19 TGTGCCAGTAGGCACCTAAAGGGACAGGGGAGCTCGAGCGGGAACAATGAGCAGTTCTTC CASRHLKGQGSSSGNNEQFF
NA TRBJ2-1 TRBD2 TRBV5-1 TGCGCCAGCAGCTCAGGGACTAGCGGGCTTATGTACAATGAGCAGTTCTTC CASSSGTSGLMYNEQFF
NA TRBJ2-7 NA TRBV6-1 TGTGCCAGCAGTCGGGACATCCAGATTATGGACGAGCAGTACTTC CASSRDIQIMDEQYF
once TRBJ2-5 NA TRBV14 TGTGCCAGCAGCCACCCCCGACAGAAAGAGACCCAGTACTTC CASSHPRQKETQYF
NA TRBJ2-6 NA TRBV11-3 TGTGCCAGCAGCCCCGCCTCTGGGGCCAACGTCCTGACTTTC CASSPASGANVLTF
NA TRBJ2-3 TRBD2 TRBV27 TGTGCCAGCAGTTTCTACGCCCACCTTGGACTAGCGGGACCCGATACGCAGTATTTT CASSFYAHLGLAGPDTQYF
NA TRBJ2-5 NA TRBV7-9 TGTGCCAGCAGCAGTACTGGGAAACGAGAGACCCAGTACTTC CASSSTGKRETQYF
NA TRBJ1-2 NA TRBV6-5 TGTGCCAGCAGTTATAGGGGGGGCGAAGGCTACACCTTC CASSYRGGEGYTF
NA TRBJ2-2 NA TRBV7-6 TGTGCCAGCAGTTACAACCTGAACACCGGGGAGCTGTTTTTT CASSYNLNTGELFF
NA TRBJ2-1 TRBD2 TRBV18 TGTGCCAGCTCACCACATCCCACACCCATAAAGACTAGCGGGGAGCAGTTCTTC CASSPHPTPIKTSGEQFF
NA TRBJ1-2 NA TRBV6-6 TGTGCCAGCAGTTACCGGCAAAACTATGGCTACACCTTC CASSYRQNYGYTF
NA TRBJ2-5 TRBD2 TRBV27 TGTGCCAGCAGTTATATCCCGCTAGCGGGAGAAGAGACCCAGTACTTC CASSYIPLAGEETQYF
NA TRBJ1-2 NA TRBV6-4 TGTGCCAGCAGTGAGTACAGGAGAAACTATGGCTACACCTTC CASSEYRRNYGYTF
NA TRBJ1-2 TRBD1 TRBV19 TGTGCCAGTAGTCCTCGTCAGGGGGGAGACTATGGCTACACCTTC CASSPRQGGDYGYTF
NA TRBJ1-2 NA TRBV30 TGTGCCTGGATAACGGACACCCTGCGGGAGGGCTACACCTTC CAWITDTLREGYTF
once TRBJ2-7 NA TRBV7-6 TGTGCCAGCAGCCTATATTTGGACTCCCCCTACGAGCAGTACTTC CASSLYLDSPYEQYF
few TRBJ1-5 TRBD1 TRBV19 TGTGCCACCGGACAGGGGGCATCAGAGCAGCCCCAGCATTTT CATGQGASEQPQHF
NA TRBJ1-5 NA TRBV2 TGTGCCAGCAGCGACAGAGGGGCTGGACAGCCCCAGCATTTT CASSDRGAGQPQHF
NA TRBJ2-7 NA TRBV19 TGTGCCAGTAGTATCCGACAATGGGCCTACGAGCAGTACTTC CASSIRQWAYEQYF
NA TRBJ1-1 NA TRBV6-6 TGTGCCAGCAGTTGGCAGGGGCTAAACACTGAAGCTTTCTTT CASSWQGLNTEAFF
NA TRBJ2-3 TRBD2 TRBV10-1 TGCGCCAGCACACACCCCGGGACTAGCGGGACAGATACGCAGTATTTT CASTHPGTSGTDTQYF
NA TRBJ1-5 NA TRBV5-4 TGTGCCAGCAGCTTGGCCTTAGGGATCGGCAATCAGCCCCAGCATTTT CASSLALGIGNQPQHF
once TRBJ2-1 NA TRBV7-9 TGTGCCAGCAGCTTAGGGGGGGACTCCCCCTACAATGAGCAGTTCTTC CASSLGGDSPYNEQFF